The clone carrying this T cell receptor (beta chain) was counted at least ten times. One entry per CDR3 protein, called by TCRdb with MiXCR from the RT-PCR reads. This table holds over 350,000 distinct CDR3 sequences, roughly 16% found once. This specimen belongs to a study of patients and donors after allogeneic stem cell transplantation. V trimming: 5 bases; J trimming: 5 bases; junction bases outside the gene matches: 6. This CDR3 contains 14 residues. Germline-derived CDR1 and CDR2 are DFQATT and SNEGSKA (reference sequence). Sequenced material: blood, either unsorted or a sorted T cell fraction (not recorded which). This sequence joins TRBV20-1 and TRBJ2-5, with 12 bases identical to TRBD2. This clonotype was obtained from a human donor who was either an allogeneic HSCT recipient or a stem cell or donor lymphocyte infusion donor (not recorded which). It is not recorded whose cells these are; they may come from a transplant donor. CDR3 in amino acids: CSADLAGGHETQYF. CDR3 in DNA: TGCAGTGCTGATCTAGCGGGAGGGCACGAGACCCAGTACTTC.